This T cell receptor beta chain was captured by sequencing in a study of T cells in Graves' hyperthyroidism and ophthalmopathy. Germline assignment: CDR1 DFQATT and CDR2 SNEGSKA (reference sequence). The CDR3 extends over 14 amino acids. J lost 6 bases, V lost 4 bases, and 8 bases had no gene match. Amplified TCR beta CDR3 regions came from RNA transcripts. During a first-round RT-PCR of the TCR CDR3, the HTBI primer set was used. TCRdb analysed the multiplex PCR reads with MiXCR anew, one entry per CDR3 protein. The top ten clones hold about 14% of a sample with some 700,000 distinct CDR3 sequences, around a sixth of them seen once.

The sample comprised blood. The TCR sequence derives from a man in his forties or fifties with Graves' hyperthyroidism. V is TRBV20-1 and J is TRBJ2-3; 9 bases agree with TRBD1. CDR3 sequence reads: CSATTDRGTDTQYF. The CDR3 DNA is TGCAGTGCTACAACAGACAGGGGGACTGATACGCAGTATTTT.